The 3 T cell receptor beta chains reported below all come from one sample, sequenced in a study of T cells after yellow fever vaccination. TCRdb re-called the 5' RACE reads with MiXCR, one entry per CDR3 protein. The repertoire has about 360,000 distinct CDR3 sequences, about 6.2% of them found once; the top ten carry about 15%. Specimen: PBMCs, collected 5 days after the yellow fever booster vaccination. Receptors were obtained from a man aged 30-40 years who received the YFV17D yellow fever vaccine.

This clonotype was detected ten times or more. The chain links TRBV6-5 to TRBJ2-6, with a possible D match to TRBD1 (6 bases). The germline CDR1 and CDR2 sequences are MNHEY and SVGAGI. The CDR3 loop spans 16 amino acids. The V end lost 4 bases, the J end lost 0 bases, and 10 bases lay between the germline ends. The CDR3: CASSLQGGSGANVLTF. The CDR3 DNA is TGTGCCAGCAGTTTACAGGGCGGCTCTGGGGCCAACGTCCTGACTTTC.

This clonotype was counted ten times or more. The chain is built from TRBV9 and TRBJ2-3; a weak D match, TRBD2 (5 bases). Germline lookup yields CDR1 SGDLS and CDR2 YYNGEE. V shed 0 bases and J shed 2 bases, with 10 bases lying between them. The CDR3 is 15 amino acids. The CDR3 is CASSVVTSITDTQYF. CDR3 coding DNA: TGTGCCAGCAGCGTAGTTACTAGTATCACAGATACGCAGTATTTT.

This clonotype has a handful of counts. The chain uses TRBV15 and TRBJ2-5, with 9 bases fitting TRBD2. V shed 0 bases, J shed 5 bases, and the junction held 7 bases outside the gene matches. The CDR3 contains 16 residues. CDR1 LNHNV and CDR2 YYDKDF come from the germline V gene (reference sequence). In DNA form, the CDR3 reads TGTGCCACCAGCAGAGACTCTGCGGGAGGGGAGGAGACCCAGTACTTC. This encodes CATSRDSAGGEETQYF.